This T cell receptor (beta chain) came from a study of monozygotic twins with inflammatory bowel disease. Overall study findings and caveats: Part of the variability in patient repertoires may have come from differing immunosuppressive treatments. Healthy co-twins, by inverse Simpson, had higher TCRbeta diversity than their siblings with IBD.

As to this clonotype: Antigen specificity is unknown.

There were about 3,800 ng of total RNA used for each TCR library. Researchers put TCRalpha and TCRbeta cDNA through two nested PCRs lasting approximately 17 and 9 cycles. From the 5' RACE reads, TCRdb lists one entry per CDR3 protein and no DNA. The listing contains 350,000 to 550,000 distinct CDR3 sequences. From germline, CDR1 is SGHTA and CDR2 FQGTGA. CDR3 size: 14 residues. The sequenced material came from blood. The TCR comes from a human donor with ulcerative colitis or Crohn's disease, or a healthy co-twin of an affected twin (not recorded which). The V gene is TRBV7-3, the J gene TRBJ2-7; TCRdb indicates TRBD1, and absent DNA this call remains unverified. The CDR3 spells CASSLTSGFGEQYF.